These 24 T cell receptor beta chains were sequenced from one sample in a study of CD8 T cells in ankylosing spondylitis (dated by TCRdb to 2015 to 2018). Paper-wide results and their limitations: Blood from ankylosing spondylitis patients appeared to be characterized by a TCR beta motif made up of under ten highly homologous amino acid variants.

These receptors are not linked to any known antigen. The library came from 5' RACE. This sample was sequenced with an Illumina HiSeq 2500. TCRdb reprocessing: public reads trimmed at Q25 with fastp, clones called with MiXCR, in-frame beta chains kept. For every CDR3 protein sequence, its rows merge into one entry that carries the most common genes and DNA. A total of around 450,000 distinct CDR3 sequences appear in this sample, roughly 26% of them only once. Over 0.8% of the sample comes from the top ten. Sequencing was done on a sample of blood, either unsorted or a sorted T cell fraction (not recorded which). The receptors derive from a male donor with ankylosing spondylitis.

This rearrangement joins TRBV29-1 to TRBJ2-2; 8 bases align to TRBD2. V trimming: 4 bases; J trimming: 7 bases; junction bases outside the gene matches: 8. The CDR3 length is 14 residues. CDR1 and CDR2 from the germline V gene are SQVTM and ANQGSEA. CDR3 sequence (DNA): TGCAGCGTTGTAGAAGCGGGAGACGTCGGGGAGCTGTTTTTT. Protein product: CSVVEAGDVGELFF.

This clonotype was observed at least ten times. DNA for the CDR3: TGCGCCAGCAGCTTGGGGGGGCCCAATCAGCCCCAGCATTTT. It encodes CASSLGGPNQPQHF. The chain joins TRBV5-1 to TRBJ1-5; weak D call: TRBD1 (6 bases). Germline assignment: CDR1 SGHRS and CDR2 YFSETQ. The CDR3 is 14 residues long. V was trimmed by 0 bases and J by 3 bases, leaving 7 bases between them.

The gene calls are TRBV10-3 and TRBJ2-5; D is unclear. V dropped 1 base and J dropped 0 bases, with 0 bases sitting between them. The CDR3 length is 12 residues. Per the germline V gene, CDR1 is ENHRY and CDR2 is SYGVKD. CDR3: CAISEYQETQYF. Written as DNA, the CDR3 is TGTGCCATCAGTGAGTACCAAGAGACCCAGTACTTC.

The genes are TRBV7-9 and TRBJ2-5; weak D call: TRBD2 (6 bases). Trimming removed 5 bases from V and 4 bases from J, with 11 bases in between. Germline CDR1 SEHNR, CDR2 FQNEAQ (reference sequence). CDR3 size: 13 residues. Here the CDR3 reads CASSPRRGETQYF. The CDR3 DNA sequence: TGTGCCAGCAGCCCTAGGCGGGGAGAGACCCAGTACTTC.

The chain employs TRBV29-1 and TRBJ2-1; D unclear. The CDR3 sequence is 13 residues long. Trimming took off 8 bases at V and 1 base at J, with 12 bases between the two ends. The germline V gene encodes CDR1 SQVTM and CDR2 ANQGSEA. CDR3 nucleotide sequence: TGCAGCTCGCGGTGGCAGTCCTACAATGAGCAGTTCTTC. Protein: CSSRWQSYNEQFF.

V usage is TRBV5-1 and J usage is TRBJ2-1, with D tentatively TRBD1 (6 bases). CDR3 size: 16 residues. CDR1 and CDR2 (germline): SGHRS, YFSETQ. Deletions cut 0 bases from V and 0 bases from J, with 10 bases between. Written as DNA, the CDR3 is TGCGCCAGCAGCTTGGACAGGGCAGGCTCCTACAATGAGCAGTTCTTC. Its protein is CASSLDRAGSYNEQFF.

The CDR3 DNA follows: TGTGCCACCTCTCAAGGGGGGGAGGGCCGTCCTGAGCAGTTCTTC. Its translation: CATSQGGEGRPEQFF. The genes are TRBV24-1 and TRBJ2-1, with D perhaps matching TRBD2 (7 bases). V gave up 9 bases and J gave up 9 bases, with 23 bases separating them. Germline CDR1 reads KGHDR; CDR2 reads SFDVKD. This CDR3 region has 15 residues.

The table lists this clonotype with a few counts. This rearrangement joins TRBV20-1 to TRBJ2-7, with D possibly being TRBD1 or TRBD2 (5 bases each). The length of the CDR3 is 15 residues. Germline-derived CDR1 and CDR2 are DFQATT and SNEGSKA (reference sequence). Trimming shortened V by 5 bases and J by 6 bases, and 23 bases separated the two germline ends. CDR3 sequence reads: CSASGRRRTFPEQYF. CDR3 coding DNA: TGCAGTGCTTCGGGACGGAGACGCACCTTTCCCGAGCAGTACTTC.

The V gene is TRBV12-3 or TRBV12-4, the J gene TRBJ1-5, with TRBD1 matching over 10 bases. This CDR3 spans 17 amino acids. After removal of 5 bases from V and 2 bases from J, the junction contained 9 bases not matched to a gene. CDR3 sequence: CASSADRGPGGNQPQHF. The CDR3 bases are TGTGCCAGCAGTGCCGACAGGGGGCCCGGGGGCAATCAGCCCCAGCATTTT.

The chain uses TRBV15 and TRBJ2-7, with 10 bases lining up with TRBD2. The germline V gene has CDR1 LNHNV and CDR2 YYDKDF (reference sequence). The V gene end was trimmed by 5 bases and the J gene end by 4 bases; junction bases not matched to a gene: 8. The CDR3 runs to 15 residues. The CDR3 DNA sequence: TGTGCCACCAGCCCTGGGGGACTAGCGAGTTACGAGCAGTACTTC. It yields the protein CATSPGGLASYEQYF.

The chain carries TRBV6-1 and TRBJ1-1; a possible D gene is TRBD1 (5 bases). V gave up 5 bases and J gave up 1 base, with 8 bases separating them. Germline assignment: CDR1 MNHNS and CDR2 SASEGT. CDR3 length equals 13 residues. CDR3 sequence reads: CASSRQWNTEAFF. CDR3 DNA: TGTGCCAGCAGTAGACAGTGGAACACTGAAGCTTTCTTT.

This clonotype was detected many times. The CDR3 spells CSVQTVEQFF. The CDR3 DNA reads TGCAGCGTTCAGACAGTTGAGCAGTTCTTC. The genes are TRBV29-1 and TRBJ2-1; D perhaps matches TRBD1 (5 bases). The CDR3 length is 10 residues. V lost 5 bases to trimming and J lost 9 bases, with 8 bases between them. Germline assignment: CDR1 SQVTM and CDR2 ANQGSEA.

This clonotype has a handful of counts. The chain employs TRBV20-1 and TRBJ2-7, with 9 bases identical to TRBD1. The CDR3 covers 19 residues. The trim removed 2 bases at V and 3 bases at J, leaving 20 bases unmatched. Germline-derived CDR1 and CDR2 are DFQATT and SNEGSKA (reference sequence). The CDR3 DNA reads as TGCAGTGCTAGACCGCGGGACAGGGTCGCCCGTTGGAGGGACTACGAGCAGTACGTC. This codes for CSARPRDRVARWRDYEQYV.

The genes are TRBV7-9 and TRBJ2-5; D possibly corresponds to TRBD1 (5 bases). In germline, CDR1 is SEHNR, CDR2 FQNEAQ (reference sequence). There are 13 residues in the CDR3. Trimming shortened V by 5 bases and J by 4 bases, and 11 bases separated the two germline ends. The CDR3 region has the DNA TGTGCCAGCAGCCCGCAGGGTGGAGAGACCCAGTACTTC. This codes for CASSPQGGETQYF.

CDR3 nucleotides: TGTGCCAGCAGCCCTTGGGGCCCTTGGCCTACCGGACCCAACAATGAGCAGTTCTTC. Translating gives CASSPWGPWPTGPNNEQFF. The V and J genes are TRBV11-2 and TRBJ2-1, with D possibly being TRBD1 (5 bases). Trimming stripped 5 bases from V and 5 bases from J, with 28 bases between. Germline CDR1 reads SGHAT; CDR2 reads FQNNGV. This CDR3 spans 19 amino acids.

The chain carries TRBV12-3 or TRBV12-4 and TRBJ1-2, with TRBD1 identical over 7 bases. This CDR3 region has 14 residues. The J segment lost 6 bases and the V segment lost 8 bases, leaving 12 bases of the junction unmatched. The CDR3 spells CASGRTGQRNGYTF. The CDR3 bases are TGTGCCAGCGGAAGGACAGGCCAAAGGAATGGCTACACCTTC.

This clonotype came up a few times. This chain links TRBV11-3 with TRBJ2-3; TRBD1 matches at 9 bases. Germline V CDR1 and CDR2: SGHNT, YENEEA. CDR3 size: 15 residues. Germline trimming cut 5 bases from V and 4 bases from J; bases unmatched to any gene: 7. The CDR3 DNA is TGTGCCAGCAGCCCCGAGGACAGGGGTTCAGATACGCAGTATTTT. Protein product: CASSPEDRGSDTQYF. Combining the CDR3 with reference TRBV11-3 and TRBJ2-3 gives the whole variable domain EAGVVQSPRYKIIEKKQPVAFWCNPISGHNTLYWYLQNLGQGPELLIRYENEEAVDDSQLPKDRFSAERLKGVDSTLKIQPAELGDSAVYLCASSPEDRGSDTQYFGPGTRLTVL.

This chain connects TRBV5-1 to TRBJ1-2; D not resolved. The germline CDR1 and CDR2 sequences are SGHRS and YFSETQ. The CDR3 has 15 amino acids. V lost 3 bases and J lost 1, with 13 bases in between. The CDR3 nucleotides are TGCGCCAGCAGCTCCAGGCCAGGCGTTAACTATGGCTACACCTTC. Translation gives CASSSRPGVNYGYTF.

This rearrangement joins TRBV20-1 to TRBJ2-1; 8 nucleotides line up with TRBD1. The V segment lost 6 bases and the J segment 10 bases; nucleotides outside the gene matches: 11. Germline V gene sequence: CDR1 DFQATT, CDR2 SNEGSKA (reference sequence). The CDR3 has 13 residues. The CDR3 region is CSAYGQGANEQFF. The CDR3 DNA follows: TGCAGTGCCTATGGACAGGGAGCCAACGAGCAGTTCTTC.

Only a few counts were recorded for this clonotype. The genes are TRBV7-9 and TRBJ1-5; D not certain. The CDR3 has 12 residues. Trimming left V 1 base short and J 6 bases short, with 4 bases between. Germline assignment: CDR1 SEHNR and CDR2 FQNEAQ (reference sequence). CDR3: CASSLDLQPQHF. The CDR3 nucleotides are TGTGCCAGCAGCTTAGACCTTCAGCCCCAGCATTTT.

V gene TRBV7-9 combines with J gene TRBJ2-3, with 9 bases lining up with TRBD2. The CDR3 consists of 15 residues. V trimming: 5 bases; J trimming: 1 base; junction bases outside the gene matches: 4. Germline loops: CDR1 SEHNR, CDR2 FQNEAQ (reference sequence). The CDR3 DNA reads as TGTGCCAGCAGCGTTAGCGGGAGTGGCACAGATACGCAGTATTTT. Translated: CASSVSGSGTDTQYF.

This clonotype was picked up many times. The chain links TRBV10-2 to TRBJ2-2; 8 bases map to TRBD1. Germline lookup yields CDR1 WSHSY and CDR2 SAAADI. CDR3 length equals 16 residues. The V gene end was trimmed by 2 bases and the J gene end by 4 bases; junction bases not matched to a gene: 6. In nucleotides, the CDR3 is TGCGCCAGCAGTGAGGGGACAGGCCGGGGCACCGGGGAGCTGTTTTTT. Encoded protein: CASSEGTGRGTGELFF.

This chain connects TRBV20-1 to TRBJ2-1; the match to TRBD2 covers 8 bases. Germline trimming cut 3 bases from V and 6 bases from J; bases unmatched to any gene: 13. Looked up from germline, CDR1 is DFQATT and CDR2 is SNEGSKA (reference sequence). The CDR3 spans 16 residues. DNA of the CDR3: TGCAGTGCTAGTCCGACCGGGACTAGGTTCATCAATGAGCAGTTCTTC. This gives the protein CSASPTGTRFINEQFF.

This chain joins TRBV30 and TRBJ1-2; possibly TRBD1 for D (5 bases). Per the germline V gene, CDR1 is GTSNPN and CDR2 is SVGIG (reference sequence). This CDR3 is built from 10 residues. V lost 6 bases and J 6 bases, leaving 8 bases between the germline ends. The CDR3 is CACQGDGYTF. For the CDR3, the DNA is TGTGCCTGCCAGGGCGATGGCTACACCTTC.